Following are 19 T cell receptor beta chains from one sample sequenced in a study of early T cells in non-severe SARS-CoV-2 infection. TCRdb re-derived calls from the 5' RACE reads in MiXCR, one entry per CDR3 protein. Of tens of thousands of distinct CDR3 sequences detected, more than 9% appear once; the ten largest clones hold 4.5%. The sequencing sample was made of whole blood. The source of these receptors is an adult who was a healthcare worker with PCR-confirmed SARS-CoV-2 infection or an uninfected control (not recorded which).

This clonotype is classed as medium-sized (0.01 to 0.1%). The chain recombines TRBV19 with TRBJ1-5; D call uncertain. Germline-derived CDR1 and CDR2 are LNHDA and SQIVND (reference sequence). Trimming took 6 bases from V and 1 from J, leaving 7 bases between them. The CDR3 is made up of 13 amino acids. CDR3 sequence: CASSLDSNQPQHF. The CDR3 coding sequence is TGTGCCAGTAGCCTGGACAGCAATCAGCCCCAGCATTTT. Full variable domain (outside the CDR3, taken from reference TRBV19 and TRBJ1-5): DGGITQSPKYLFRKEGQNVTLSCEQNLNHDAMYWYRQDPGQGLRLIYYSQIVNDFQKGDIAEGYSVSREKKESFPLTVTSAQKNPTAFYLCASSLDSNQPQHFGDGTRLSIL.

Points on this clonotype: One end of the junction fails to match germline, which may point to a read error. The chain employs TRBV7-7 and TRBJ2-1; D is unresolved. CDR3 length: 13 amino acids. Germline loops: CDR1 SSHAT, CDR2 FNYEAQ (reference sequence). CDR3 loop: CASSLGPQGEQFF. The CDR3 DNA reads TGTGCTAGCAGCTTAGGCCCGCAAGGAGAGCAGTTCTTC. The whole variable domain, filled in from reference TRBV7-7 and TRBJ2-1, reads GAGVSQSPRYKVTKRGQDVTLRCDPISSHATLYWYQQALGQGPEFLTYFNYEAQPDKSGLPSDRFSAERPEGSISTLTIQRTEQRDSAMYRCASSLGPQGEQFFGPGTRLTVL.

Concerning this clonotype: A much larger clone differs by one base, so this may be a read error. This chain uses TRBV24-1 with TRBJ2-3; 9 bases line up with TRBD1. The V gene's germline CDR1 is KGHDR and CDR2 SFDVKD. V gave up 4 bases and J gave up 4 bases; unmatched junction bases: 11. There are 17 residues in the CDR3. The CDR3 reads CATSDLTGGLLADTQYF. The CDR3 nucleotides are TGTGCCACCAGTGACCTGACAGGGGGGCTCTTGGCAGATACGCAGTATTTT.

The chain has TRBV28 and TRBJ2-3; 11 bases agree with TRBD2. This CDR3 comprises 14 residues. Germline CDR1 MDHEN, CDR2 SYDVKM. The V segment lost 5 bases and the J segment 5 bases; nucleotides outside the gene matches: 3. The CDR3 protein is CASSVAGGQDTQYF. The CDR3 region has the DNA TGTGCCAGCAGTGTAGCGGGGGGGCAAGATACGCAGTATTTT.

This rearrangement joins TRBV11-3 to TRBJ2-5; 9 bases are shared with TRBD2. V shed 5 bases and J 1 base; nucleotides not matched to a gene: 2. There are 14 residues in the CDR3. Germline V gene sequence: CDR1 SGHNT, CDR2 YENEEA. CDR3 coding DNA: TGTGCCAGCAGCACTAGCGGGTTCCAAGAGACCCAGTACTTC. Amino acid sequence: CASSTSGFQETQYF.

This clonotype was counted many times. V gene TRBV15 combines with J gene TRBJ2-5; unclear D gene. Trimming took off 1 base at V and 7 bases at J, with 7 bases between the two ends. Germline values: CDR1 LNHNV, CDR2 YYDKDF (reference sequence). There are 12 residues in the CDR3. The CDR3 DNA is TGTGCCACCAGCAGAGGCTTGGGGACCCAGTACTTC. Encoded protein: CATSRGLGTQYF.

The chain has TRBV10-3 and TRBJ1-2; D may be TRBD1 (5 bases). In germline, CDR1 is ENHRY, CDR2 SYGVKD. V lost 6 bases and J 1 base, leaving 12 bases between the germline ends. The CDR3 is 14 residues long. Written as DNA, the CDR3 is TGTGCCATCAGACCAACAGGTGTTAACTATGGCTACACCTTC. Its protein is CAIRPTGVNYGYTF.

In this sample, this clonotype turned up a few times. CDR3 sequence: CAISKPTGSYEQYF. DNA of the CDR3: TGTGCCATCAGTAAACCGACAGGTTCCTACGAGCAGTACTTC. The chain employs TRBV10-3 and TRBJ2-7; tentative D call: TRBD1 (6 bases). The CDR3 runs 14 residues. Trimming removed 5 bases from V and 1 base from J, with 12 bases in between. Germline CDR1 is ENHRY and CDR2 is SYGVKD.

The chain joins TRBV7-3 to TRBJ2-7; D is unresolved. Germline V gene sequence: CDR1 SGHTA, CDR2 FQGTGA. The CDR3 sequence is 13 residues long. V lost 1 base and J lost 4, with 8 bases in between. The CDR3 sequence is CASSLRQSYEQYF. The CDR3 DNA sequence: TGTGCCAGCAGCTTAAGACAAAGTTACGAGCAGTACTTC.

This clonotype was recorded a few times. The chain couples TRBV28 to TRBJ2-7; the match to TRBD2 covers 11 bases. This CDR3 comprises 14 residues. Germline-derived CDR1 and CDR2 are MDHEN and SYDVKM. Trimming cost V 6 bases and J 7 bases; bases outside gene matches: 8. CDR3 coding DNA: TGTGCCAGCAGCAATCTAGCGGGGGGAAGAGAGCAGTACTTC. Residues: CASSNLAGGREQYF.

About this clonotype: Being one base from a much bigger clone, this may be a read error. The CDR3 sequence is CAISWGVTDTQYF. The CDR3 nucleotides are TGTGCCATCAGCTGGGGTGTCACAGATACGCAGTATTTT. V is TRBV10-3 and J is TRBJ2-3, with D hard to call. CDR3 length equals 13 residues. V lost 6 bases, J lost 2 bases, and 9 bases lay in between. Germline assignment: CDR1 ENHRY and CDR2 SYGVKD.

CDR3 bases: TGTGCCAGCAGTCCCCCGCAGGCACCTGAAGCTTTCTTT. Translating it yields CASSPPQAPEAFF. V is TRBV28 and J is TRBJ1-1; D not certain. The CDR3 runs to 13 residues. CDR1 is MDHEN, CDR2 SYDVKM, per germline. Trimming stripped 5 bases from V and 6 bases from J, with 13 bases between.

The chain is built from TRBV28 and TRBJ2-1; 8 bases line up with TRBD2. Trimming at V came to 5 bases and at J to 9 bases, leaving 9 bases not matched to a gene. The CDR3 has 14 amino acids. CDR1 and CDR2 (germline): MDHEN, SYDVKM. CDR3 bases: TGTGCCAGCAGTGGCGGCGGGAGGTATAGTGAGCAGTTCTTC. This translates into CASSGGGRYSEQFF.

This clonotype showed up just a few times. Being one base from a much bigger clone, this may be a read error. This chain connects TRBV4-2 to TRBJ2-2; 9 bases align to TRBD1. Germline values: CDR1 LGHNA, CDR2 YNFKEQ. This CDR3 comprises 16 residues. CDR3 sequence reads: CVSSQDPQGATGELFF. The CDR3 region has the DNA TGTGTCAGCAGCCAAGATCCACAGGGGGCAACCGGGGAGCTGTTTTTT.

J is TRBJ2-7 and V is TRBV11-2, with a tentative D call TRBD2 (5 bases). The V gene's germline CDR1 is SGHAT and CDR2 FQNNGV. V was trimmed by 2 bases and J by 0 bases, leaving 14 bases between them. The CDR3 runs 16 residues. The CDR3, as DNA: TGTGCCAGCAGCTTAAGCTTCAGGAGGAGCTCCTACGAGCAGTACTTC. Protein: CASSLSFRRSSYEQYF.

This clonotype was observed many times. The genes are TRBV29-1 and TRBJ2-7; tentatively, D is TRBD2 (5 bases). This CDR3 is 11 amino acids long. Germline CDR1 and CDR2: SQVTM and ANQGSEA. Trimming shortened V by 6 bases and J by 7 bases, and 13 bases separated the two germline ends. CDR3 sequence: CSVREPGEQYF. CDR3 nucleotide sequence: TGCAGCGTACGAGAACCGGGGGAGCAGTACTTC.

This clonotype has a handful of counts. This chain joins TRBV20-1 and TRBJ2-2, with 7 bases lining up with TRBD2. V lost 4 bases, J lost 6 bases, and 8 bases stayed unmatched. CDR1 DFQATT and CDR2 SNEGSKA come from the germline V gene (reference sequence). This CDR3 region has 14 residues. CDR3 amino acids: CSATERGRAGELFF. The CDR3 DNA is TGCAGTGCTACGGAGCGGGGAAGAGCCGGGGAGCTGTTTTTT.

The chain links TRBV7-6 to TRBJ1-4, with D unresolved. The CDR3 is 14 amino acids. Germline CDR1 SGHVS, CDR2 FNYEAQ. V was pared by 1 base and J by 0 bases, with 3 bases between. The CDR3 DNA is TGTGCCAGCAGCTTAGGCGCAACTAATGAAAAACTGTTTTTT. As protein: CASSLGATNEKLFF.

This clonotype was detected many times. The V call is TRBV9, the J call TRBJ2-7; either TRBD1 or TRBD2 may fit D (5 bases each). Trimming took off 4 bases at V and 0 bases at J, with 14 bases between the two ends. CDR1 and CDR2 from the germline V gene are SGDLS and YYNGEE. The CDR3 has 15 amino acids. The CDR3: CASSPRPGPSYEQYF. The CDR3 region has the DNA TGTGCCAGCAGCCCGCGCCCGGGACCCTCCTACGAGCAGTACTTC.